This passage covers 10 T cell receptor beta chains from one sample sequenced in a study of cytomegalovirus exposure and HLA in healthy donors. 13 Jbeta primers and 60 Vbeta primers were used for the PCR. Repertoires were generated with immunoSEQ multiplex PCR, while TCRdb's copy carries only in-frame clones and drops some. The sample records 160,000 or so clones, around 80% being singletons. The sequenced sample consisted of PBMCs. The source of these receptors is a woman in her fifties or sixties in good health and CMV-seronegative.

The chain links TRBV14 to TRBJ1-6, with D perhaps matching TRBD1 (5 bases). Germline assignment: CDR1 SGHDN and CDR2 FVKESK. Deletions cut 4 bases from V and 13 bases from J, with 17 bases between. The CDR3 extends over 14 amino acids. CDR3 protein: CASSPGTRRGPLHF. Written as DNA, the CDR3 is TGTGCCAGCAGCCCCGGGACCAGGCGGGGGCCCCTCCACTTT.

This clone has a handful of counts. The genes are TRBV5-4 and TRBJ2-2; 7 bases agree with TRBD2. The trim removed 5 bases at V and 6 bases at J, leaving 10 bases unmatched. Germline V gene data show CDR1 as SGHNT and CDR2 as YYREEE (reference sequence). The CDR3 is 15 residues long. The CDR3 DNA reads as TGTGCCAGCAGGGCGTGGGGGAGGGCCGCCGGGGAGCTGTTTTTT. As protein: CASRAWGRAAGELFF.

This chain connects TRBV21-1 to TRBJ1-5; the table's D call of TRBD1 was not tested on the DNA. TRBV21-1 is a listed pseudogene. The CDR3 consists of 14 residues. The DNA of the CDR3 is TGTGCCAGCAGCCGGGACAGGGGTTATCAGCCCCAGCATTTT. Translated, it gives CASSRDRGYQPQHF.

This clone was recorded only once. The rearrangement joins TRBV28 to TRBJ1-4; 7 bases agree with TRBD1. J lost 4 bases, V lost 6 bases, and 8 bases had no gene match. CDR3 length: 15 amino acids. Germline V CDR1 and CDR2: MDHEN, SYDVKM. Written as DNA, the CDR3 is TGTGCCAGCAGCCCCCCGGGACAGCTTAATGAAAAACTGTTTTTT. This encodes CASSPPGQLNEKLFF. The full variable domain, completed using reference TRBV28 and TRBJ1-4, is DVKVTQSSRYLVKRTGEKVFLECVQDMDHENMFWYRQDPGLGLRLIYFSYDVKMKEKGDIPEGYSVSREKKERFSLILESASTNQTSMYLCASSPPGQLNEKLFFGSGTQLSVL.

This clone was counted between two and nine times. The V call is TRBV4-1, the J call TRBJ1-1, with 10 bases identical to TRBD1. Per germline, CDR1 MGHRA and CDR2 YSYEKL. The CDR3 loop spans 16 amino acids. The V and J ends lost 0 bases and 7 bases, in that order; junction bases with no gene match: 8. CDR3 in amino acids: CASSQDRTGGYGEAFF. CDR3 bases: TGCGCCAGCAGCCAAGACAGGACAGGGGGGTATGGTGAAGCTTTCTTT.

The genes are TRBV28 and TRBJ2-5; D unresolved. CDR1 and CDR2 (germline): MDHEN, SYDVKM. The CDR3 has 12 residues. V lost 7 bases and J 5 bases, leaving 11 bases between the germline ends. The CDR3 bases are TGTGCCAGCACCCTACCCGGGGAGACCCAGTACTTC. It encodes CASTLPGETQYF.

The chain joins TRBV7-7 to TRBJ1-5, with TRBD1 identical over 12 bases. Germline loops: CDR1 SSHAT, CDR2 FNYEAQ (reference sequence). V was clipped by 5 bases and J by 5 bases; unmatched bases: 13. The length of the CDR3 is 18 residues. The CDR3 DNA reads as TGTGCCAGCAGCCGTGTGGGACAGGGGGCCGGGGGAGATCAGCCCCAGCATTTT. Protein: CASSRVGQGAGGDQPQHF.

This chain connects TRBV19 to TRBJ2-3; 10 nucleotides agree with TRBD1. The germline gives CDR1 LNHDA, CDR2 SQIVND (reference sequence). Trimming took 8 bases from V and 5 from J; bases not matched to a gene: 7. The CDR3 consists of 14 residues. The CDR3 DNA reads TGTGCCAGTCTCGACAGGGGGCGTGGAGATACGCAGTATTTT. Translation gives CASLDRGRGDTQYF.

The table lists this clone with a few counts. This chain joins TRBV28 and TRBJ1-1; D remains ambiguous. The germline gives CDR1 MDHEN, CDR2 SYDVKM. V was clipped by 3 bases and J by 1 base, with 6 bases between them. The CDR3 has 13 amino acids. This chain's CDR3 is CASSFRRNTEAFF. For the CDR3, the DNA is TGTGCCAGCAGTTTCCGCAGGAACACTGAAGCTTTCTTT.

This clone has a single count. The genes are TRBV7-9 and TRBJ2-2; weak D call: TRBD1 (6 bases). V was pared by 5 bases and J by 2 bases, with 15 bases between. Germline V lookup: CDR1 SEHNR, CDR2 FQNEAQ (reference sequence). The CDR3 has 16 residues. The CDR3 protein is CASSPQSGQNTGELFF. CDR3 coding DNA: TGTGCCAGCAGCCCGCAATCGGGACAAAACACCGGGGAGCTGTTTTTT.